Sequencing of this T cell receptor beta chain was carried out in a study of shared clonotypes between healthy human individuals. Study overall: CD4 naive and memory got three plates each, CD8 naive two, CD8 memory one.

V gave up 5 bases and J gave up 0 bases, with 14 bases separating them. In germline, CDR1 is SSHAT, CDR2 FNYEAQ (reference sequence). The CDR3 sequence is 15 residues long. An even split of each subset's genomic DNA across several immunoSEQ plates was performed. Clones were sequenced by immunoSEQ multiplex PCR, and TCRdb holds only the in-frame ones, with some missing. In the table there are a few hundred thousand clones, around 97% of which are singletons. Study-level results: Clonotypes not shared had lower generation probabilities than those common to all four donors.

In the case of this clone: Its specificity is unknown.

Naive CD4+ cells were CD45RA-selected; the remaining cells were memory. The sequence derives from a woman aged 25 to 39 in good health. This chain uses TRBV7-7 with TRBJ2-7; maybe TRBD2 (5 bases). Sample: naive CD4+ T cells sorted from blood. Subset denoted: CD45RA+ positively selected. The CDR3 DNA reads TGTGCCAGCAGCCCCGGGGAGCGTAGCTCCTACGAGCAGTACTTC. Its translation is CASSPGERSSYEQYF.